A single sample is the source of the 10 T cell receptor beta chains below, sequenced in a study of Ad26.COV2.S vaccination and SARS-CoV-2 variants listed by TCRdb under 2021. The sample's treatment or condition, from its label and the paper: roughly 20 received Ad26.COV2.S at low or high dose, single or two shots; about 5 received placebo; per-sample allocation not given. Repertoires of vaccine and placebo recipients were sequenced from samples taken on day 63 after the first injection. Library prep was done by the immunoSEQ multiplex PCR assay. TCRdb limited this immuneACCESS table to in-frame rearrangements with V and J called. A share of clones is missing; checked studies link under half to unresolved V genes, and the rest is unexplained. The sample contains 300,000 to 350,000 clones, roughly 88% of them found a single time. Of the sample, over 5% is held by the ten largest clones. Sample: peripheral blood, taken in a trial of Ad26.COV2.S vaccine versus placebo. These TCRs come from a person between 18 and 60 years old who received the Ad26.COV2.S COVID-19 vaccine or a placebo.

V is TRBV7-9 and J is TRBJ2-2; TRBD2 agrees at 11 bases. This CDR3 has 18 residues. Germline CDR1 and CDR2: SEHNR and FQNEAQ (reference sequence). J lost 0 bases, V lost 11 bases, and 14 bases had no gene match. CDR3 protein: CAVQLAGVLNSNTGELFF. CDR3 in DNA: TGTGCCGTACAACTAGCGGGAGTACTAAATTCGAACACCGGGGAGCTGTTTTTT.

J is TRBJ2-1 and V is TRBV2, with 7 bases matching TRBD1. Germline V lookup: CDR1 SNHLY, CDR2 FYNNEI. This CDR3 comprises 14 residues. With V trimmed by 8 bases and J by 3 bases, 7 bases remained unmatched. In DNA, the CDR3 is TGTGCCAGCTTCGGGACAGTTGTCTACAATGAGCAGTTCTTC. Amino acids: CASFGTVVYNEQFF.

In the case of this clone: Different DNA sequences within this sample yield the same CDR3. Here the CDR3 DNA reads TGTGCCAGCAGTTACGGCGGCTCTGGGGCCAACGTCCTGACTTTC. Translated, it gives CASSYGGSGANVLTF. V and J are TRBV6-2 or TRBV6-3 and TRBJ2-6; no definite D call. CDR1 and CDR2 from the germline V gene are MNHEY and SVGEGT. CDR3 length: 15 residues. V lost 2 bases, J lost 0 bases, and 5 bases lay in between.

The V gene is TRBV4-1, the J gene TRBJ1-1, with a possible D match to TRBD1 (6 bases). The CDR3 sequence is 15 residues long. Looked up from germline, CDR1 is MGHRA and CDR2 is YSYEKL. Trimming pared 2 bases from V and 1 base from J, leaving 11 bases between. This chain's CDR3 is CASSQQGLGNTEAFF. The CDR3 DNA reads as TGCGCCAGCAGCCAACAGGGGCTGGGGAACACTGAAGCTTTCTTT.

V and J are TRBV29-1 and TRBJ1-4, with 7 bases matching TRBD1. CDR1 and CDR2 from the germline V gene are SQVTM and ANQGSEA. This CDR3 comprises 16 residues. Germline trimming cut 7 bases from V and 1 base from J; bases unmatched to any gene: 12. The DNA of the CDR3 is TGCAGCGCCCGTGTGGGAGGGGGCCGAACTAATGAAAAACTGTTTTTT. Residues: CSARVGGGRTNEKLFF.

The rearrangement joins TRBV7-9 to TRBJ1-1; 10 bases agree with TRBD1. Germline V lookup: CDR1 SEHNR, CDR2 FQNEAQ (reference sequence). J gave up 8 bases and V 3 bases, and 9 bases lay outside the gene matches. This CDR3 region has 15 residues. The CDR3 sequence: CASSFPGQGLLEAFF. The CDR3, as DNA: TGTGCCAGCAGCTTTCCGGGACAGGGGCTTCTAGAAGCTTTCTTT.

The chain employs TRBV2 and TRBJ1-1; D unresolved. In germline, CDR1 is SNHLY, CDR2 FYNNEI. The CDR3 has 14 amino acids. Trimming cost V 1 base and J 11 bases, with 17 bases left between them. This CDR3 is CASSEGLLGVDAFF. As DNA, the CDR3 is TGTGCCAGCAGTGAAGGCCTCCTCGGGGTAGACGCTTTCTTT.

The V gene is TRBV27, the J gene TRBJ2-3; D is uncertain. This CDR3 is 14 amino acids long. CDR1 and CDR2 (germline): MNHEY, SMNVEV (reference sequence). Trimming removed 5 bases at V and 2 bases at J, with 11 bases between. CDR3 nucleotides: TGTGCCAGCAGTGATGCAGCAACCACAGATACGCAGTATTTT. Translated: CASSDAATTDTQYF.

The gene calls are TRBV12-3 or TRBV12-4 and TRBJ1-5; D might be TRBD1 (6 bases). With 5 bases removed from V and 7 bases from J, the gap between germline ends came to 12 bases. The CDR3 consists of 13 residues. The CDR3 loop reads CASSTTGGQPQHF. The CDR3 coding sequence is TGTGCCAGCAGTACGACAGGTGGCCAGCCCCAGCATTTT.

This chain uses TRBV7-9 with TRBJ1-2; D gene uncertain. The CDR3 runs to 14 residues. CDR1 SEHNR and CDR2 FQNEAQ come from the germline V gene (reference sequence). V was pared by 3 bases and J by 2 bases, with 10 bases between. The CDR3 reads CASSLGGINYGYTF. The CDR3 nucleotides are TGTGCCAGCAGCTTGGGAGGGATAAACTATGGCTACACCTTC. The full variable domain, completed using reference TRBV7-9 and TRBJ1-2, is DTGVSQNPRHKITKRGQNVTFRCDPISEHNRLYWYRQTLGQGPEFLTYFQNEAQLEKSRLLSDRFSAERPKGSFSTLEIQRTEQGDSAMYLCASSLGGINYGYTFGSGTRLTVV.